This TCR beta chain appears in the sequencing data of a study of T cell repertoires in cytomegalovirus infection. Study-wide background: Indicated by public TCR beta signatures were CMV infection and matching HLA type.

From the reads, TCRdb called clonotypes with MiXCR, one entry per CDR3 protein. The repertoire consists of roughly 300,000 distinct CDR3 sequences, with roughly 9.5% occurring once and the leading ten covering about 4.5%. Trimming took off 5 bases at V and 5 bases at J, with 13 bases between the two ends. The V gene's germline CDR1 is SGHTA and CDR2 FQGNSA. The CDR3 has 14 amino acids. Broader study findings: The study identified carriers of CMV plus the relevant HLA from cumulative public TCR beta family frequency. CMV-specific HLA-C-restricted TCR beta clonotypes dominated the ex vivo response.

This clonotype was counted many times. Its matching antigen is unknown. Input material: PBMCs. This clonotype was obtained from a human donor in good health (CMV status not recorded). Some clones in this sample may be carry-over from other donors' samples. V and J are TRBV7-2 and TRBJ2-1; perhaps TRBD1 as D (5 bases). CDR3 bases: TGTGCCAGCAGCGTGACAAGGGGCAACAATGAGCAGTTCTTC. Amino acids: CASSVTRGNNEQFF.